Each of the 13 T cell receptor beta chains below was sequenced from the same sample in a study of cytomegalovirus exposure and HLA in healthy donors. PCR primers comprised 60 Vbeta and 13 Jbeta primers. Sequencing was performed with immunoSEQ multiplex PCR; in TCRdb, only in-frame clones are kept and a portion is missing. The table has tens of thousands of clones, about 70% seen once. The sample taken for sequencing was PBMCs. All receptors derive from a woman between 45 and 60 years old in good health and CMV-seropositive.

CDR3 sequence: CASRTEGQDRRGQFF. The CDR3 DNA sequence: TGTGCCAGCAGAACAGAGGGACAAGACCGTCGGGGGCAGTTCTTC. This chain joins TRBV28 and TRBJ2-1; the D gene is possibly TRBD1 (6 bases). CDR1 and CDR2 (germline): MDHEN, SYDVKM. Trimming pared 6 bases from V and 12 bases from J, leaving 24 bases between. This CDR3 is 15 amino acids long.

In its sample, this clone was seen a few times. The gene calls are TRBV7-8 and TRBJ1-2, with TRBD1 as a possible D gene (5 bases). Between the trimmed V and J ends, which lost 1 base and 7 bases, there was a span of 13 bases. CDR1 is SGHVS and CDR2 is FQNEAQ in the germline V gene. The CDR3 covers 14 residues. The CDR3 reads CASSLVWGGSGYTF. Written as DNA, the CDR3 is TGTGCCAGCAGCTTAGTTTGGGGGGGGTCTGGCTACACCTTC. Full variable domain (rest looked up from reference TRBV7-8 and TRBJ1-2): GAGVSQSPRYKVAKRGQDVALRCDPISGHVSLFWYQQALGQGPEFLTYFQNEAQLDKSGLPSDRFFAERPEGSVSTLKIQRTQQEDSAVYLCASSLVWGGSGYTFGSGTRLTVV.

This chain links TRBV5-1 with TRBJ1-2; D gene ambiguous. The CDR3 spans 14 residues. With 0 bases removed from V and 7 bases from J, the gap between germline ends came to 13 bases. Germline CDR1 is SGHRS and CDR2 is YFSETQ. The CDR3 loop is CASSLGSQPPGYTF. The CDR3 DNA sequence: TGCGCCAGCAGCTTGGGTAGCCAACCTCCTGGCTACACCTTC.

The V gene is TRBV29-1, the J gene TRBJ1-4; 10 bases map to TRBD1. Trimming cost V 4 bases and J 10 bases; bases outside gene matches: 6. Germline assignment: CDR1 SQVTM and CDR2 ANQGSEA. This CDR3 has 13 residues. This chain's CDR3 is CSVGQGAQGKLFF. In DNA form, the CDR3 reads TGCAGCGTTGGACAGGGGGCCCAAGGAAAACTGTTTTTT.

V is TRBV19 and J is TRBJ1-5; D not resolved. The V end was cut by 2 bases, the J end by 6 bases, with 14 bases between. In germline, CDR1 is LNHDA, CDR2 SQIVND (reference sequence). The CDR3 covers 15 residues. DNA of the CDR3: TGTGCCAGTAGTATAATGGGAGATTTGGGTCAGCCCCAGCATTTT. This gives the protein CASSIMGDLGQPQHF.

The CDR3 region has the DNA TGCGCCAGCCGGAAGGCAGGGGCCTACGAGCAGTACTTC. It yields the protein CASRKAGAYEQYF. The chain carries TRBV5-1 and TRBJ2-7, with D possibly TRBD1 on 6 matching bases. Per the germline V gene, CDR1 is SGHRS and CDR2 is YFSETQ. Between the trimmed V and J ends, which lost 7 bases and 2 bases, there was a span of 13 bases. The CDR3 has 13 residues.

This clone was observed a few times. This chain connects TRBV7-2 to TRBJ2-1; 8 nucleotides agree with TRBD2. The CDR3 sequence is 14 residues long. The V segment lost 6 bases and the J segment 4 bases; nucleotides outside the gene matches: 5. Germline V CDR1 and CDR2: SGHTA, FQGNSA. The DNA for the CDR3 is TGTGCCAGCAGGAGCGGGAGCCGATACAATGAGCAGTTCTTC. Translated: CASRSGSRYNEQFF.

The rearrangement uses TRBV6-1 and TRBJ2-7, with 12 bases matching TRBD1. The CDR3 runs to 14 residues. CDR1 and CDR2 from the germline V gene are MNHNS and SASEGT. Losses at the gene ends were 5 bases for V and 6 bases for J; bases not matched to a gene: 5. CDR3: CASSPGTGGGEQYF. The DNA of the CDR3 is TGTGCCAGCAGTCCGGGGACAGGGGGCGGCGAGCAGTACTTC.

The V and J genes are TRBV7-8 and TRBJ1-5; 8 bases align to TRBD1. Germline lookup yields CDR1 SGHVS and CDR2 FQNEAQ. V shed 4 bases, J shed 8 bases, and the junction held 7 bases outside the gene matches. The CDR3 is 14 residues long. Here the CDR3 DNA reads TGTGCCAGCAGCTCGACAGGGGCGAAAAAGCCCCAGCATTTT. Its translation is CASSSTGAKKPQHF.

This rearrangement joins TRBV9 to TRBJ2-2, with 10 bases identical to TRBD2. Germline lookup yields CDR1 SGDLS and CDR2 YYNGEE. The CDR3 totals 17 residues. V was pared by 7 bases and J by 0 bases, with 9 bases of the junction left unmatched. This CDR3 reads CASRKGTSVSNTGELFF. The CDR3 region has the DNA TGTGCCAGCCGCAAGGGGACTAGCGTATCGAACACCGGGGAGCTGTTTTTT. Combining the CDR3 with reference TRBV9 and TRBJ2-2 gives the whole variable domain DSGVTQTPKHLITATGQRVTLRCSPRSGDLSVYWYQQSLDQGLQFLIQYYNGEERAKGNILERFSAQQFPDLHSELNLSSLELGDSALYFCASRKGTSVSNTGELFFGEGSRLTVL.

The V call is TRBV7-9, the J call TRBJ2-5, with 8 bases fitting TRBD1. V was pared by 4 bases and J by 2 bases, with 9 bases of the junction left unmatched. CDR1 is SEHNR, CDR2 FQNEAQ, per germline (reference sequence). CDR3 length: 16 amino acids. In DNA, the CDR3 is TGTGCCAGCAGCTCAGGGACAGGACTTTTACAAGAGACCCAGTACTTC. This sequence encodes CASSSGTGLLQETQYF.

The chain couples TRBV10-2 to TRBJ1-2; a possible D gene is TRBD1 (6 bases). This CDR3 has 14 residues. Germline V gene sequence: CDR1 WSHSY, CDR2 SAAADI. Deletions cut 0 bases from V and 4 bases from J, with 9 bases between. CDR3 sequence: CASSESRGFYGYTF. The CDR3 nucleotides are TGCGCCAGCAGTGAGTCGAGGGGGTTCTATGGCTACACCTTC.

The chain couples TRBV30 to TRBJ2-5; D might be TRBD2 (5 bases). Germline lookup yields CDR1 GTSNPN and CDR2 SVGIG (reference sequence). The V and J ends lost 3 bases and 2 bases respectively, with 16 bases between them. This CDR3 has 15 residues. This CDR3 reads CAWSVKPGLQETQYF. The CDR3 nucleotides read TGTGCCTGGAGCGTAAAGCCGGGATTACAAGAGACCCAGTACTTC.